Reported below is one TCR beta chain. Some clones are missing from TCRdb's copy, which holds only in-frame ones; the method was immunoSEQ multiplex PCR. The data hold about 290,000 clones, with nearly 90% observed a single time. The data derive from a study of blood T cell repertoires in COVID-19. With 8 bases removed from V and 6 bases from J, the gap between germline ends came to 9 bases. The germline CDR1 and CDR2 sequences are SQVTM and ANQGSEA. This CDR3 has 10 amino acids. The sequence came from a young woman with COVID-19, enrolled during active disease. Sequencing used peripheral blood. The chain links TRBV29-1 to TRBJ2-3; D is unresolved. CDR3 amino acids: CSQPEDTQYF. The CDR3 region has the DNA TGCAGCCAACCGGAGGATACGCAGTATTTT.